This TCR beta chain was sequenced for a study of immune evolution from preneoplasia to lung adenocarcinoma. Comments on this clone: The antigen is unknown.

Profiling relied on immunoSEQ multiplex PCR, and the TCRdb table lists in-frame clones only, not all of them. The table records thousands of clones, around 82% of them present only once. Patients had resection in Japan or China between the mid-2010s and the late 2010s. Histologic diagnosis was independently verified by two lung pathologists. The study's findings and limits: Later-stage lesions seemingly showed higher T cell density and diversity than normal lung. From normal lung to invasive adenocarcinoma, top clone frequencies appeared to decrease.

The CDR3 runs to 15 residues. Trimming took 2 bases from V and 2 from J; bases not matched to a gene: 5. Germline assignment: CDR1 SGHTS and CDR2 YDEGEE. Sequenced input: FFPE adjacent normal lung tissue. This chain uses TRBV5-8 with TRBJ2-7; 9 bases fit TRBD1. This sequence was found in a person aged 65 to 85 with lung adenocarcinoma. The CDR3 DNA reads TGTGCCAGCAGCTTTCTCGGGACAGGGCCCTACGAGCAGTACTTC. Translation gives CASSFLGTGPYEQYF.